The 21 T cell receptor beta chains in this list originate from one sample, sequenced in a study of early T cells in non-severe SARS-CoV-2 infection. TCRdb re-derived calls from the 5' RACE reads in MiXCR, one entry per CDR3 protein. The table shows tens of thousands of distinct CDR3 sequences, with around 9.6% occurring only once. The source material was whole blood, sampled at baseline. These receptors all stem from an adult who was a healthcare worker with PCR-confirmed SARS-CoV-2 infection or an uninfected control (not recorded which).

This clonotype was observed a handful of times. The V gene is TRBV29-1, the J gene TRBJ1-4, with D tentatively TRBD1 (5 bases). The germline V gene has CDR1 SQVTM and CDR2 ANQGSEA. The CDR3 consists of 15 residues. Trimming left V 3 bases short and J 4 bases short, with 15 bases between. CDR3 sequence reads: CSVEVRDPNNEKLFF. In nucleotides, the CDR3 is TGCAGCGTTGAGGTCAGGGATCCAAATAATGAAAAACTGTTTTTT.

This chain joins TRBV5-4 and TRBJ2-5, with 8 bases fitting TRBD1. Germline-derived CDR1 and CDR2 are SGHNT and YYREEE (reference sequence). The CDR3 totals 14 residues. V dropped 4 bases and J dropped 2; count of bases not matched to a gene: 4. This CDR3 is CASSNGQGQETQYF. The DNA of the CDR3 is TGTGCCAGCAGCAATGGACAGGGACAAGAGACCCAGTACTTC.

This clonotype was recorded a few times. The gene calls are TRBV18 and TRBJ1-1; no clear D. CDR3 size: 14 residues. V shed 6 bases and J shed 0 bases, with 11 bases lying between them. From germline, CDR1 is KGHSH and CDR2 LQKENI. The CDR3: CASSRGGLNTEAFF. The CDR3 DNA is TGTGCCAGCTCCCGGGGAGGGCTGAACACTGAAGCTTTCTTT.

CDR3 amino acids: CASSRVFDGSYNEQFF. The CDR3 bases are TGTGCCAGCAGCCGGGTCTTTGACGGCTCCTACAATGAGCAGTTCTTC. J is TRBJ2-1 and V is TRBV5-5; D unresolved. CDR1 is SGHKS, CDR2 YYEKEE, per germline (reference sequence). The CDR3 totals 16 residues. V lost 4 bases and J 0 bases, leaving 14 bases between the germline ends.

CDR3 in DNA: TGTGCCAGCAGCCAACCGGGACAGGGCGCTGAAGCTTTCTTT. Translating it yields CASSQPGQGAEAFF. V is TRBV3-1 and J is TRBJ1-1, with TRBD1 matching 9 bases. Per the germline V gene, CDR1 is LGHDT and CDR2 is YNNKEL (reference sequence). Trimming took 2 bases from V and 6 from J; bases not matched to a gene: 4. The CDR3 runs 14 residues.

This sequence joins TRBV2 and TRBJ2-1; a weak D match, TRBD1 (6 bases). This CDR3 is 14 amino acids long. Germline V gives CDR1 SNHLY, CDR2 FYNNEI. The V end was cut by 5 bases, the J end by 3 bases, with 11 bases between. The CDR3 protein is CASSKDSLYNEQFF. In nucleotides, the CDR3 is TGTGCCAGCAGTAAGGACAGCCTCTACAATGAGCAGTTCTTC. Full variable domain (rest looked up from reference TRBV2 and TRBJ2-1): EPEVTQTPSHQVTQMGQEVILRCVPISNHLYFYWYRQILGQKVEFLVSFYNNEISEKSEIFDDQFSVERPDGSNFTLKIRSTKLEDSAMYFCASSKDSLYNEQFFGPGTRLTVL.

This clonotype was detected many times. This chain links TRBV7-9 with TRBJ2-1, with D perhaps matching TRBD2 (5 bases). Germline V gives CDR1 SEHNR, CDR2 FQNEAQ (reference sequence). CDR3 size: 14 residues. V was clipped by 2 bases and J by 6 bases, with 11 bases between them. DNA for the CDR3: TGTGCCAGCAGCTTAATCGGCGGACTCAATGAGCAGTTCTTC. Its protein product is CASSLIGGLNEQFF.

The rearrangement uses TRBV6-5 and TRBJ2-2; D call uncertain. V was trimmed by 6 bases and J by 4 bases, leaving 12 bases between them. Germline CDR1 and CDR2: MNHEY and SVGAGI. This CDR3 region has 14 residues. The CDR3 protein is CASSWVIATGELFF. CDR3 nucleotide sequence: TGTGCCAGCAGCTGGGTGATAGCCACCGGGGAGCTGTTTTTT.

This chain joins TRBV28 and TRBJ2-7, with TRBD1 matching over 12 bases. Germline values: CDR1 MDHEN, CDR2 SYDVKM. This CDR3 comprises 17 residues. The J segment lost 6 bases and the V segment lost 2 bases, leaving 11 bases of the junction unmatched. CDR3 region: CASSLTALGQGAGEQYF. The CDR3 DNA reads TGTGCCAGCAGTTTAACCGCCCTGGGACAGGGGGCCGGCGAGCAGTACTTC.

This chain uses TRBV5-1 with TRBJ2-7; no definite D call. The CDR3 is made up of 13 amino acids. Germline CDR1 reads SGHRS; CDR2 reads YFSETQ. Trimming took off 3 bases at V and 4 bases at J, with 11 bases between the two ends. The CDR3 coding sequence is TGCGCCAGCAGCTCCGGCTCCGGTTACGAGCAGTACTTC. Residues: CASSSGSGYEQYF.

There are many counts of this clonotype. V and J are TRBV9 and TRBJ2-3; 7 positions match TRBD2. J lost 5 bases, V lost 2 bases, and 5 bases had no gene match. The CDR3 runs to 14 residues. From germline, CDR1 is SGDLS and CDR2 YYNGEE. Here the CDR3 reads CASSVGREGDTQYF. The DNA for the CDR3 is TGTGCCAGCAGCGTGGGGAGGGAAGGAGATACGCAGTATTTT.

V and J are TRBV3-1 and TRBJ2-1, with 9 bases aligning to TRBD2. From germline, CDR1 is LGHDT and CDR2 YNNKEL (reference sequence). This CDR3 is built from 17 residues. V trimming: 3 bases; J trimming: 6 bases; junction bases outside the gene matches: 12. The CDR3 sequence is CASSHNPAWRGGNEQFF. CDR3 bases: TGTGCCAGCAGCCATAACCCCGCTTGGCGGGGGGGCAATGAGCAGTTCTTC.

This clonotype was found many times. The J gene is TRBJ2-6, the V gene TRBV20-1, with 10 bases that match TRBD1. V shed 5 bases, J shed 3 bases, and the junction held 4 bases outside the gene matches. This CDR3 has 15 amino acids. From germline, CDR1 is DFQATT and CDR2 SNEGSKA (reference sequence). CDR3 in amino acids: CSAGQGVNGANVLTF. The CDR3 region has the DNA TGCAGTGCTGGACAGGGGGTAAATGGGGCCAACGTCCTGACTTTC.

This clonotype was observed many times. The rearrangement joins TRBV7-9 to TRBJ2-7, with D perhaps TRBD1 (5 bases). CDR3 size: 14 residues. V was shortened by 4 bases and J by 0 bases, with 10 bases between the two germline ends. Germline assignment: CDR1 SEHNR and CDR2 FQNEAQ (reference sequence). CDR3 residues: CASSSSRGSYEQYF. The CDR3 coding sequence is TGTGCCAGCAGCTCGAGTAGGGGCTCCTACGAGCAGTACTTC.

This clonotype was counted at least ten times. The junction departs from the called germline gene at one end, perhaps through a read error. The V call is TRBV11-2, the J call TRBJ2-7; D is unresolved. The CDR3 is made up of 12 amino acids. Per the germline V gene, CDR1 is SGHAT and CDR2 is FQNNGV. CDR3 DNA sequence: TGTGCCAGCAGTTTAGTCGGTTACGAGCAGTACTTC. Translating gives CASSLVGYEQYF. Full variable domain (rest looked up from reference TRBV11-2 and TRBJ2-7): EAGVAQSPRYKIIEKRQSVAFWCNPISGHATLYWYQQILGQGPKLLIQFQNNGVVDDSQLPKDRFSAERLKGVDSTLKIQPAKLEDSAVYLCASSLVGYEQYFGPGTRLTVT.

The sample holds many counts of this clonotype. The rearrangement uses TRBV20-1 and TRBJ2-1; D possibly corresponds to TRBD2 (5 bases). Trimming took off 6 bases at V and 4 bases at J, with 28 bases between the two ends. Germline assignment: CDR1 DFQATT and CDR2 SNEGSKA (reference sequence). This CDR3 is built from 18 residues. CDR3 residues: CSADHKGLSFLAYNEQFF. The CDR3 nucleotides are TGCAGTGCGGATCATAAAGGCCTATCTTTTTTAGCGTACAATGAGCAGTTCTTC.

V is TRBV12-3 or TRBV12-4 and J is TRBJ1-5, with 9 bases aligning to TRBD1. Trimming took 6 bases from V and 10 from J; bases not matched to a gene: 10. The CDR3 spans 14 residues. The CDR3 is CASSRGQGETPQHF. The CDR3 DNA follows: TGTGCCAGCAGCCGGGGACAGGGAGAAACCCCCCAGCATTTT.

This clonotype has at least ten counts. The chain recombines TRBV27 with TRBJ2-2; D unclear. The CDR3 length is 12 residues. V was trimmed by 8 bases and J by 5 bases, leaving 9 bases between them. The V gene's germline CDR1 is MNHEY and CDR2 SMNVEV (reference sequence). The CDR3 region is CASLRYTGELFF. The CDR3, as DNA: TGTGCCAGCCTACGTTATACCGGGGAGCTGTTTTTT.

The chain is built from TRBV20-1 and TRBJ2-3; 9 bases fit TRBD2. This CDR3 has 12 amino acids. Germline V CDR1 and CDR2: DFQATT, SNEGSKA (reference sequence). Trimming took 5 bases from V and 4 from J; bases not matched to a gene: 1. The DNA of the CDR3 is TGCAGTGCTGAGCGGGGGGCAGATACGCAGTATTTT. It encodes CSAERGADTQYF.

This clonotype has just a few counts. J is TRBJ2-4 and V is TRBV14; 7 bases line up with TRBD1. Per the germline V gene, CDR1 is SGHDN and CDR2 is FVKESK. This CDR3 has 15 amino acids. V shed 4 bases and J 7 bases; nucleotides not matched to a gene: 10. The CDR3 spells CASSPKQGRGNIQYF. The CDR3 DNA is TGTGCCAGCAGCCCGAAACAGGGGAGAGGGAACATTCAGTACTTC. Supplemented by reference TRBV14 and TRBJ2-4, the full variable domain reads EAGVTQFPSHSVIEKGQTVTLRCDPISGHDNLYWYRRVMGKEIKFLLHFVKESKQDESGMPNNRFLAERTGGTYSTLKVQPAELEDSGVYFCASSPKQGRGNIQYFGAGTRLSVL.

This sequence joins TRBV20-1 and TRBJ1-4; perhaps TRBD1 as D (5 bases). V lost 2 bases and J lost 8, with 12 bases in between. The germline V gene has CDR1 DFQATT and CDR2 SNEGSKA (reference sequence). The CDR3 runs to 13 residues. The CDR3 nucleotides read TGCAGTGCTAGACTGGGGGTACGCGAAAAACTGTTTTTT. Residues: CSARLGVREKLFF.